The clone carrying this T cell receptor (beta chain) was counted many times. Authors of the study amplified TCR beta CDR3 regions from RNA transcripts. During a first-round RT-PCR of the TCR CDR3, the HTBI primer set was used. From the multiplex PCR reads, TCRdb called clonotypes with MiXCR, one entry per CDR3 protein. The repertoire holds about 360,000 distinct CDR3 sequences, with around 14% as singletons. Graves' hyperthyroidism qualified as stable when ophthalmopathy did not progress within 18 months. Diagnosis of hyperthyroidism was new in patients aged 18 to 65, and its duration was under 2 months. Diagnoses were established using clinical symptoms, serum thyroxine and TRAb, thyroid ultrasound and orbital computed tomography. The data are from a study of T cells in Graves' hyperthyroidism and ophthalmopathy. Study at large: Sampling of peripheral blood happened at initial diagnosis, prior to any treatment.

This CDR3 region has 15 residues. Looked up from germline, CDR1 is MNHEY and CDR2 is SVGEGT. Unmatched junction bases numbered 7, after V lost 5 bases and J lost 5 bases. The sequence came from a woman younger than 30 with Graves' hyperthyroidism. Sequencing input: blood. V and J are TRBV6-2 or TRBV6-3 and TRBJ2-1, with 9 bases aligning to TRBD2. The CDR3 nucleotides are TGTGCCAGCAGTGCACTAGCGGGTGAGAACAATGAGCAGTTCTTC. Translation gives CASSALAGENNEQFF.